A single sample gave rise to the 8 T cell receptor beta chains below, sequenced in a study of shared clonotypes between healthy human individuals. Sequencing used immunoSEQ multiplex PCR; TCRdb keeps in-frame clones, though not all of them. The table records some 2 million clones, roughly 95% of them present only once. The naive CD8 fraction comprised CD45RO-negative cells positively selected for CCR7 and excluded terminally differentiated effector memory CD45RA+ cells. The sequenced sample was naive CD8+ T cells sorted from blood. The receptor source for this set is a young man in good health.

The CDR3 sequence is CASSLDRDHSGANVLTF. CDR3 coding DNA: TGTGCCAGCAGCTTAGACAGGGACCACTCTGGGGCCAACGTCCTGACTTTC. The rearrangement joins TRBV28 to TRBJ2-6, with 7 bases identical to TRBD1. Germline CDR1 reads MDHEN; CDR2 reads SYDVKM. The CDR3 sequence is 17 residues long. Trimming cost V 6 bases and J 0 bases; bases outside gene matches: 8.

The rearrangement uses TRBV5-8 and TRBJ2-1, with a weak D call TRBD2 (5 bases). From germline, CDR1 is SGHTS and CDR2 YDEGEE. V lost 2 bases and J lost 7, with 16 bases in between. This CDR3 spans 15 amino acids. CDR3 in amino acids: CASSLSGASRNEQFF. Written as DNA, the CDR3 is TGTGCCAGCAGCTTAAGCGGTGCCTCTCGAAATGAGCAGTTCTTC.

This clone showed up just once. The chain has TRBV10-1 and TRBJ2-3, with a tentative D call TRBD2 (5 bases). V lost 9 bases and J 1 base, leaving 11 bases between the germline ends. The CDR3 is 13 residues long. Germline-derived CDR1 and CDR2 are WNHNN and SYGVQD (reference sequence). The CDR3 loop is CASSLRGTDTQYF. CDR3 nucleotides: TGCGCCAGTAGCCTGCGGGGCACAGATACGCAGTATTTT.

The V gene is TRBV30, the J gene TRBJ2-1; the D call may be TRBD1 or TRBD2 (5 bases each). Deletions cut 3 bases from V and 3 bases from J, with 18 bases between. Germline V gives CDR1 GTSNPN, CDR2 SVGIG (reference sequence). This CDR3 is built from 16 residues. The CDR3: CAWSGTVGPLYNEQFF. The CDR3, as DNA: TGTGCCTGGAGCGGGACGGTGGGTCCCCTCTACAATGAGCAGTTCTTC.

The CDR3 DNA reads as TGCGCCAGCAGACCAGACCCAGGAGGAGGCTACACCTTC. This encodes CASRPDPGGGYTF. The chain has TRBV5-1 and TRBJ1-2; D call uncertain. Per the germline V gene, CDR1 is SGHRS and CDR2 is YFSETQ. This CDR3 region has 13 residues. The V and J ends lost 5 bases and 8 bases respectively, with 16 bases between them.

The CDR3 DNA reads TGTGCCAGCAGCTCCCAGGACTCATTCGGCGAGCAGTACTTC. Protein: CASSSQDSFGEQYF. The chain is built from TRBV7-2 and TRBJ2-7, with D perhaps TRBD2 (5 bases). This CDR3 is built from 14 residues. V was pared by 4 bases and J by 6 bases, with 16 bases between. In germline, CDR1 is SGHTA, CDR2 FQGNSA. The complete variable domain, with remaining parts taken from reference TRBV7-2 and TRBJ2-7, reads GAGVSQSPSNKVTEKGKDVELRCDPISGHTALYWYRQSLGQGLEFLIYFQGNSAPDKSGLPSDRFSAERTGGSVSTLTIQRTQQEDSAVYLCASSSQDSFGEQYFGPGTRLTVT.

The chain uses TRBV4-3 and TRBJ1-4; tentatively, D is TRBD1 (5 bases). CDR1 is LGHNA and CDR2 is YSLEER in the germline V gene. The CDR3 consists of 15 residues. V was clipped by 0 bases and J by 9 bases, with 14 bases between them. The CDR3 DNA reads TGCGCCAGCAGCCAAGACGAGGGACTAGACCAAAAACTGTTTTTT. It codes for CASSQDEGLDQKLFF.

The chain joins TRBV9 to TRBJ2-3; 10 bases are a match to TRBD2. V dropped 0 bases and J dropped 0; count of bases not matched to a gene: 1. From germline, CDR1 is SGDLS and CDR2 YYNGEE. The CDR3 spans 16 residues. The CDR3 region has the DNA TGTGCCAGCAGCGTAGGGACTAGCGGAAGCACAGATACGCAGTATTTT. Encoded protein: CASSVGTSGSTDTQYF.